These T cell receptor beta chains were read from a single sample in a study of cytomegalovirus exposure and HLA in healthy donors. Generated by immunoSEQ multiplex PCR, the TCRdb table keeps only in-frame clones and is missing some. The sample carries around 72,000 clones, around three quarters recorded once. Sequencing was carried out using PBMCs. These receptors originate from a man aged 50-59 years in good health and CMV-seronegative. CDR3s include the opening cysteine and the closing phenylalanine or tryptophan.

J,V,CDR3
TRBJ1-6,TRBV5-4,CASSVQGRDVPLHF
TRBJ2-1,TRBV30,CAWSVRASGGINEQFF
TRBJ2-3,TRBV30,CAWSDGAADTQYF
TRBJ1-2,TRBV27,CASSPKPQGHGYTF
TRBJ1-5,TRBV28,CASTEGAQGQPQHF
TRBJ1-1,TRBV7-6,CASSLGGVTEAFF
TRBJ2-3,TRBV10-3,CAIMGTSGPTDTQYF
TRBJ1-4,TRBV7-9,CASRSGSLRGEKLFF
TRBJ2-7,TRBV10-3,CAISTGTGYEQYF
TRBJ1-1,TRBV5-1,CASRVVGTGNTEAFF
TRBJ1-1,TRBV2,CASSEGGNYNTEAFF
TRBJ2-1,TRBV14,CASSQVLRSYNEQFF
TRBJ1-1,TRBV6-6,CALQSNTEAFF
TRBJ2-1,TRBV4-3,CASSPRPGLAANEQFF
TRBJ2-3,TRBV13,CASSLVPSTSTDTQYF
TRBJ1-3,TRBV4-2,CASSQDPSSGNTIYF
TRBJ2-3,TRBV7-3,CASSPDLIPTDTQYF
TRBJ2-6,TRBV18,CASSPMAGRPRVGANVLTF
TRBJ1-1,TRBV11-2,CASSFTGAPEAFF
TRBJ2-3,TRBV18,CASSPRTSGAGDTQYF
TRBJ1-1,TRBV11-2,CASNRGSTEAFF
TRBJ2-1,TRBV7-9,CASSLAGVSNEQFF
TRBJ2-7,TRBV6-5,CASSYRTASSREGQYF
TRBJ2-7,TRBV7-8,CASSLGDYGEQYF
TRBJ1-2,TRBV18,CASSSDAGGSGYTF
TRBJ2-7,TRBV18,CASSPRRQEDSYEQYF
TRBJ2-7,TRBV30,CAWSVARGGAFPYEQYF
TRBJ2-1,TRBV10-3,CAISRFGEETGRGEQFF
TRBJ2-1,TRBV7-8,CASSFGYISGSPSNEQFF
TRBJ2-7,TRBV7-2,CASSVAGGGQNEQYF
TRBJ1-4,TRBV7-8,CASSSRGGMHEKLFF
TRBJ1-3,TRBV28,CASSLPTVFSGNTIYF
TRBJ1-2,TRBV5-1,CASSLGVQGLINYGYTF
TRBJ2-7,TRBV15,CATSRGSTGEKDEQYF
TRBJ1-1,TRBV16,CASSQQQGTGTEAFF
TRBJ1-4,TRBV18,CASSPTGQKGNEKLFF
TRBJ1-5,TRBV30,CAWSGGGNQPQHF
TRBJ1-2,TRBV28,CASSFGGAKGYTF
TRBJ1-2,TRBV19,CATAGGGPNYGYTF
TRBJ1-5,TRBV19,CASRKSGNQPQHF
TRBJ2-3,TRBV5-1,CASRHVEGRADTQYF
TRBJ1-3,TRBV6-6,CASSSRNTIYF
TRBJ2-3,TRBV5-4,CASSWGLAGADTQYF
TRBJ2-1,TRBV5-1,CASSSARGYNEQFF
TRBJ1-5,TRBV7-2,CASSDTGTINQPQHF